This T cell receptor (beta chain) was identified in a study of T cells in localized non-small cell lung cancer (dated by TCRdb to about 2020). Study-wide context: T cell repertoires of more than 200 early-stage NSCLC patients were analyzed, with tumors being compared against uninvolved tumor-adjacent lungs. The cohort consisted of 236 treatment-naive NSCLC patients whose localized lung tumors had been resected. Of the NSCLC patients, fewer than 150 were male and approximately 110 were female, and the mean age was approximately 66 years. General study outcomes and caveats: Of the top 100 tumor clones, a median of 57 were detected in paired uninvolved adjacent lung; 28 were also among that lung's top 100. Because multi-region tumor sequencing was not performed, intratumor heterogeneity could not be ruled out. Since the design was exploratory, TCR variables were selected using unadjusted p-values with no false-discovery rate correction. Higher T cell density in blood was associated with longer overall survival, whereas higher clonality in adjacent lung was associated with shorter survival. Uninvolved tumor-adjacent lung showed the highest T cell clonality, higher than tumor, which suggests more focused antigenic responses in the uninvolved tumor-adjacent lung.

At diagnosis, peripheral blood, uninvolved tumor-adjacent lung and tumor were collected and were preserved as a mix of fresh-frozen and FFPE material. Comment on this clone: It lacks a known antigen. No per-base quality is available; no much larger clone lies one base away.

TCR beta CDR3 regions were sequenced from DNA using the immunoSEQ Assay. The paper's data handling went like this. T cell density was computed as TCR beta template counts normalized to usable DNA estimated by amplifying housekeeping genes. The preseqR package was used to estimate richness by extrapolating to 400,000 templates for PBMC samples and to 120,000 templates for tissue samples. Clonality was taken to be one minus Pielou's evenness. To identify tissue-enriched TCRs, differential abundance testing was run on productive amino-acid clonotypes with a minimum total count of 5 and an alpha of 0.1. The Jaccard Index and the Morisita Overlap Index were used to measure how much the repertoires overlapped between compartments. GLIPH grouped TCR beta CDR3s together with public tetramer-defined viral CDR3s, and a viral motif had to include at least three viral sequences and show V-gene enrichment. In its TCRdb copy, this immuneACCESS table keeps in-frame sequences only and misses some clones. Where compared with another copy, unresolved V genes explain less than half of these, and the others have no known cause. V and J calls and clone size are given by that table; D and trimming were obtained from the DNA. The sample table shows roughly 1,600 clones, and roughly a quarter are seen once. The ten top clones hold approximately 11% of the sample.

The origin of this receptor is a woman aged 35 to 69 with stage III lung adenocarcinoma. Sequenced material: lung tumor tissue, taken before any cancer treatment.

The encoded CDR3 is CASSYNGGGQFF. The nucleotide sequence is given as TGTGCCAGCAGTTATAACGGAGGGGGGCAGTTCTTC. The chain couples TRBV6-8 to TRBJ2-1; the D region may be TRBD1 or TRBD2, each matching 6 bases equally. V loses 3 bases, J loses 12 bases, and the germline ends lie 12 bases apart. CDR1 MNHGY and CDR2 SAAAGT are derived from the germline V gene. Reading from cysteine to phenylalanine, the CDR3 counts 12 amino acids. Only the CDR3 part of the read is kept: 36 bases, read in frame from the first base.